The present entry profiles one T cell receptor (beta chain) with its context. Germline CDR1 MNHEY, CDR2 SVGEGT. The CDR3 sequence is 15 residues long. Trimming took 6 bases from V and 5 from J; bases not matched to a gene: 9. This specimen belongs to a study of T cell responses to AZD1222 COVID-19 vaccine. TCRdb's table, derived via immunoSEQ multiplex PCR, lists solely in-frame clones and lacks some. This table holds about 210,000 clones, around 92% found once. The rearrangement joins TRBV6-2 or TRBV6-3 to TRBJ2-7; TRBD1 aligns across 11 bases. The sequences come from peripheral blood, collected on day 0 of AZD1222 vaccination. This clonotype was sampled from an adult in good health. CDR3 sequence (DNA): TGTGCCAGCAGCACAACCGGGACAGGGGGACACGAGCAGTACTTC. Encoded protein: CASSTTGTGGHEQYF.